A single sample gave rise to the 3 T cell receptor beta chains below, sequenced in a study of T cells in Graves' hyperthyroidism and ophthalmopathy. Amplified TCR beta CDR3 regions came from RNA transcripts. First-round RT-PCR with HTBI primers amplified the TCR CDR3 region. TCRdb re-derived calls from the multiplex PCR reads in MiXCR, one entry per CDR3 protein. The sample has 450,000 to 650,000 distinct CDR3 sequences, roughly 20% seen once. The sequenced sample was blood. These receptors came from a man younger than 35 with Graves' hyperthyroidism.

This clonotype has ten or more counts. The CDR3 DNA is TGTGCCAGCAGGTTGGAGGGACCTGAAGCTTTCTTT. Its protein is CASRLEGPEAFF. J is TRBJ1-1 and V is TRBV2, with a possible D match to TRBD1 (5 bases). The V gene lost 6 bases and the J gene lost 6 bases, with 11 bases spanning the gap. Germline assignment: CDR1 SNHLY and CDR2 FYNNEI. The CDR3 totals 12 residues.

This clonotype has more than one count but fewer than ten. This sequence joins TRBV11-2 and TRBJ1-2, with 7 bases aligning to TRBD1. The germline CDR1 and CDR2 sequences are SGHAT and FQNNGV. The V gene end was trimmed by 5 bases and the J gene end by 5 bases; junction bases not matched to a gene: 14. The CDR3 spans 16 residues. The CDR3 DNA reads as TGTGCCAGCAGCCATTTAAGGGGGCGGCGCCTATATGGCTACACCTTC. Amino acid sequence: CASSHLRGRRLYGYTF.

The table lists this clonotype with many counts. CDR3 DNA: TGTGCCAGCAGCCGTGCGTGGGAGACCCAGTACTTC. It codes for CASSRAWETQYF. V usage is TRBV12-3 or TRBV12-4 and J usage is TRBJ2-5; the D is unclear. V dropped 6 bases and J dropped 5 bases, with 10 bases sitting between them. CDR3 size: 12 residues.